This T cell receptor (beta chain) was captured in a study of cytomegalovirus exposure and HLA in healthy donors. Study details: Drawn from HLA-typed donors, tens of millions of unique TCRs were held in an early data release. Among the roughly 370 genotyped donors, around 81% were placed in the Caucasian-associated ancestry cluster.

Sampled while nominally healthy, donors likely had unrecorded immune exposures. This CDR3 spans 14 amino acids. The ends were cut back, 0 bases at V and 7 bases at J, with 12 bases in the middle. CDR1 is LNHNV, CDR2 YYDKDF, per germline (reference sequence). Overall study results and limits: Through in vitro validation, three CMV-associated chains were shown to be specific for CMV antigens.

Remarks on this clone: Its antigen is as yet unknown.

Researchers ran the PCR with 60 Vbeta and 13 Jbeta primers. The repertoire was sequenced with immunoSEQ multiplex PCR; TCRdb's copy has only in-frame clones and lacks some. The data show fewer than 120,000 clones, with about 90% seen just once and less than 2% held by the top ten. Sequenced material: PBMCs. The TCR originated in a man aged 40-55 years in good health and CMV-seronegative. This chain joins TRBV15 and TRBJ1-1, with D perhaps matching TRBD1 (5 bases). The DNA of the CDR3 is TGTGCCACCAGCAGAGACGGTAGTACAGGTGAAGCTTTCTTT. It codes for CATSRDGSTGEAFF.